This T cell receptor beta chain was retrieved from a study of blood T cell repertoires in COVID-19. Overall study: Samples of COVID-19 (acute and convalescent) were obtained from the United States, Italy and Spain. From T cells, B-cell-depleted T cells, or PBMCs came the material, which was cDNA or gDNA.

As handled by the study authors: Estimation of nucleated cell counts was performed using reference gene primer amplification. Method: immunoSEQ multiplex PCR; TCRdb's copy keeps in-frame clones and lacks some. From that table come the V and J calls and clone size; the DNA was used to work out D and trimming. The data show around 130,000 clones, 84% seen once. This receptor was obtained from a man aged 60 to 75 with acute or convalescent COVID-19. The specimen was peripheral blood.

The chain's CDR3 is CASSQDRQRLTGELFF. The CDR3 DNA reads TGTGCCAGCAGCCAAGATAGGCAGCGCCTCACCGGGGAGCTGTTTTTT. The genes are TRBV3-1 (or the pseudogene TRBV3-2) and TRBJ2-2; D call uncertain. V was shortened by 0 bases and J by 4 bases, with 12 bases between the two germline ends. This CDR3 spans 16 amino acids. Germline V lookup: CDR1 LGHDT, CDR2 YNNKEL (reference sequence).